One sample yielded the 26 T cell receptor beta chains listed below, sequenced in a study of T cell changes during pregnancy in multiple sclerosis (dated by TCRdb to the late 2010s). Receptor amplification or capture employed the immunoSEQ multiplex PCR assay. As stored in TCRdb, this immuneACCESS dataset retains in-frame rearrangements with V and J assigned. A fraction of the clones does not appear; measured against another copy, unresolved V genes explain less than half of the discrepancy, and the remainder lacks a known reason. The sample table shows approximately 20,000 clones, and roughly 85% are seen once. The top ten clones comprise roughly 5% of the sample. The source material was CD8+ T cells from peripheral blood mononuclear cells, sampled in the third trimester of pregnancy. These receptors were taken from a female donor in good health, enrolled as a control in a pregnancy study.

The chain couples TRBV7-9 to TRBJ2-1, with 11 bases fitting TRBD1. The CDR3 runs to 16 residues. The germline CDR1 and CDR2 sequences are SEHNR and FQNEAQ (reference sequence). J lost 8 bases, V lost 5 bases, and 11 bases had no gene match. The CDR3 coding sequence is TGTGCCAGCAGCCAGTTGCGGGACAGGGGGGGCGATGAGCAGTTCTTC. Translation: CASSQLRDRGGDEQFF.

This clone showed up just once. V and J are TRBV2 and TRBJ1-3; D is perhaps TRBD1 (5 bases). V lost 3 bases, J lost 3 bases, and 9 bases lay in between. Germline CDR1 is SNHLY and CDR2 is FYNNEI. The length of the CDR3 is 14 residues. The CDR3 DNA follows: TGTGCCAGCAGTGACAGCCAGGGTGGAAACACCATATATTTT. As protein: CASSDSQGGNTIYF. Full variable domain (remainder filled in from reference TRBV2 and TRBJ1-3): EPEVTQTPSHQVTQMGQEVILRCVPISNHLYFYWYRQILGQKVEFLVSFYNNEISEKSEIFDDQFSVERPDGSNFTLKIRSTKLEDSAMYFCASSDSQGGNTIYFGEGSWLTVV.

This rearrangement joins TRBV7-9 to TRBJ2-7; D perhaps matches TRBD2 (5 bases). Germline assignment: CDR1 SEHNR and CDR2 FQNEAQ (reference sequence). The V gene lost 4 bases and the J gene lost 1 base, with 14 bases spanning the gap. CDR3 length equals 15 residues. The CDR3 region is CASSSPLSESYEQYF. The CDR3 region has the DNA TGTGCCAGCAGCTCACCTCTTAGCGAATCCTACGAGCAGTACTTC.

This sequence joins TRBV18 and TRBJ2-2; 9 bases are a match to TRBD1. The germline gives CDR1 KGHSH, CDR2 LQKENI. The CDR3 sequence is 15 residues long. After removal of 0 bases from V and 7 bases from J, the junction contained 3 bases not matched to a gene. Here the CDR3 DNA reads TGTGCCAGCTCACCACCCAGGACAGGGGTCGGGGAGCTGTTTTTT. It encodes CASSPPRTGVGELFF.

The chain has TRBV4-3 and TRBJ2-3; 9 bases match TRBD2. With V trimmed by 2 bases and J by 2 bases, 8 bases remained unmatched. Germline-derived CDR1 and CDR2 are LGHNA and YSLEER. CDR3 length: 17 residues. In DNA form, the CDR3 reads TGCGCCAGCAGCCAATGGTCGCTAGCGGGGTACACAGATACGCAGTATTTT. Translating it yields CASSQWSLAGYTDTQYF.

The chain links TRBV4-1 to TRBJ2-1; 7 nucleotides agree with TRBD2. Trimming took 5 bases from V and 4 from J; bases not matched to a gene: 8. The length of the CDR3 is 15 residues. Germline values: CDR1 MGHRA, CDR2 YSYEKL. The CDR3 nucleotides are TGCGCCAGCAGCTATTCTATGGGAGGGTACAATGAGCAGTTCTTC. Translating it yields CASSYSMGGYNEQFF.

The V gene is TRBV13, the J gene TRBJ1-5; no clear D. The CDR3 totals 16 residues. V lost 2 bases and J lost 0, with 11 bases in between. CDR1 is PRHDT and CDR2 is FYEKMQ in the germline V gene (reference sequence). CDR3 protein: CASSLRTLNSNQPQHF. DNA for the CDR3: TGTGCCAGCAGCTTACGGACTCTGAATAGCAATCAGCCCCAGCATTTT.

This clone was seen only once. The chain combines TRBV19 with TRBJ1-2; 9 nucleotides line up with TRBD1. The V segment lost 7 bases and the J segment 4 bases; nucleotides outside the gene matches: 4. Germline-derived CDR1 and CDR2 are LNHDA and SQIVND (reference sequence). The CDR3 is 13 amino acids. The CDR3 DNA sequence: TGTGCCAGTACACCGGGACAGGGCTATGGCTACACCTTC. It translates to CASTPGQGYGYTF.

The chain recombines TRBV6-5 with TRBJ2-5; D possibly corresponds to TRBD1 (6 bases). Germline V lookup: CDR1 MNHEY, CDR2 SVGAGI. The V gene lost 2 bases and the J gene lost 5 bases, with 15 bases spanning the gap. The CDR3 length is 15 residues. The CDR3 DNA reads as TGTGCCAGCAGTTACCTCCAGGGGTACAAGGAGACCCAGTACTTC. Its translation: CASSYLQGYKETQYF.

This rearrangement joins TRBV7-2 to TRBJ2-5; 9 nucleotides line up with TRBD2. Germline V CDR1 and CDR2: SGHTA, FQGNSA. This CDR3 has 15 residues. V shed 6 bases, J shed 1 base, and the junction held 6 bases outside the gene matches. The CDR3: CASSHLAGSQETQYF. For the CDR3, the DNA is TGTGCCAGCAGTCATCTAGCGGGGAGCCAAGAGACCCAGTACTTC.

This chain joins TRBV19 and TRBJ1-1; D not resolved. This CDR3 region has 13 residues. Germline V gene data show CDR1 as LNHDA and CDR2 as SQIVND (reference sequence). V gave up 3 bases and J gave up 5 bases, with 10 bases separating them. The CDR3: CASSMRGETEAFF. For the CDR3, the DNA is TGTGCCAGTAGTATGCGCGGGGAAACTGAAGCTTTCTTT. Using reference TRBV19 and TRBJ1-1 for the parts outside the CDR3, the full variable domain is DGGITQSPKYLFRKEGQNVTLSCEQNLNHDAMYWYRQDPGQGLRLIYYSQIVNDFQKGDIAEGYSVSREKKESFPLTVTSAQKNPTAFYLCASSMRGETEAFFGQGTRLTVV.

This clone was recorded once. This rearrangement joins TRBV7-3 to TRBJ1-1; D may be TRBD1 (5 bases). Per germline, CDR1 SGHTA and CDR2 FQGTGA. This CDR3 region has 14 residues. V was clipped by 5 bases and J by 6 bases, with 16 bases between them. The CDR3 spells CASSPMGGASEAFF. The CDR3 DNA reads TGTGCCAGCAGCCCAATGGGAGGGGCTTCTGAAGCTTTCTTT.

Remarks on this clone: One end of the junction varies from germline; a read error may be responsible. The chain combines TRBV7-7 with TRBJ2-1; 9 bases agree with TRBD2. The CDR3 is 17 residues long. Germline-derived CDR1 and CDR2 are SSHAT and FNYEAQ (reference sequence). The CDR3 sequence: CASSLRASGTSYNEQFF. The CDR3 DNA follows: TGTGCTAGCAGCTTACGCGCTAGCGGGACCTCCTACAATGAGCAGTTCTTC.

Here the CDR3 DNA reads TGTGCCAGCAGCTCTCGACAGGGAGGCGAGCAGTTCTTC. It translates to CASSSRQGGEQFF. The V and J genes are TRBV9 and TRBJ2-1; maybe TRBD1 (7 bases). CDR3 length: 13 amino acids. The V gene lost 4 bases and the J gene lost 10 bases, with 15 bases spanning the gap. Germline-derived CDR1 and CDR2 are SGDLS and YYNGEE. Complete variable domain (other parts from reference TRBV9 and TRBJ2-1): DSGVTQTPKHLITATGQRVTLRCSPRSGDLSVYWYQQSLDQGLQFLIQYYNGEERAKGNILERFSAQQFPDLHSELNLSSLELGDSALYFCASSSRQGGEQFFGPGTRLTVL.

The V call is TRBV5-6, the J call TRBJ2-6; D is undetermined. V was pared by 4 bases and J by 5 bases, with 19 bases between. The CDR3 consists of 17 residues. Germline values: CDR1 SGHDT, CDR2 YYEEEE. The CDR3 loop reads CASSSRNSQSRANVLTF. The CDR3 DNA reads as TGTGCCAGCAGCAGTCGCAATAGTCAAAGTCGGGCCAACGTCCTGACTTTC.

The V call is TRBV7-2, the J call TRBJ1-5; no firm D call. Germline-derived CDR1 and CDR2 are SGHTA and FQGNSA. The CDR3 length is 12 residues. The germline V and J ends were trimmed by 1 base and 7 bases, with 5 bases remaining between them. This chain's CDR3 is CASSLDGQPQHF. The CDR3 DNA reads TGTGCCAGCAGCTTAGATGGCCAGCCCCAGCATTTT.

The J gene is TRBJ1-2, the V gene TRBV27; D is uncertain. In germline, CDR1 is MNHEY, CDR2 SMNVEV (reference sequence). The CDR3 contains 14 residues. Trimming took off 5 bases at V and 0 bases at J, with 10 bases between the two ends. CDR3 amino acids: CASSPSFPNYGYTF. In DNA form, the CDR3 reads TGTGCCAGCAGTCCCTCGTTCCCTAACTATGGCTACACCTTC.

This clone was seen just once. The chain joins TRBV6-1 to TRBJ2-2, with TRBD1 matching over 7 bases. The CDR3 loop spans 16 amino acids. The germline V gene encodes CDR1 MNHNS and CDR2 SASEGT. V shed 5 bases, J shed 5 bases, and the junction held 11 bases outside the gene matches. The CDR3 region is CASSQDRVYVTGELFF. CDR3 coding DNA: TGTGCCAGCAGTCAAGACAGGGTCTATGTGACCGGGGAGCTGTTTTTT.

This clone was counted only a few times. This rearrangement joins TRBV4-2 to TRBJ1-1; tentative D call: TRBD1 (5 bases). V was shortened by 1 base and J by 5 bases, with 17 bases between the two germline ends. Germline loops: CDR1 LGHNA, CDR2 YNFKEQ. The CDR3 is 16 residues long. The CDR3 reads CASSQVSVGEGTEAFF. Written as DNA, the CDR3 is TGTGCCAGCAGCCAAGTAAGTGTAGGGGAAGGTACTGAAGCTTTCTTT.

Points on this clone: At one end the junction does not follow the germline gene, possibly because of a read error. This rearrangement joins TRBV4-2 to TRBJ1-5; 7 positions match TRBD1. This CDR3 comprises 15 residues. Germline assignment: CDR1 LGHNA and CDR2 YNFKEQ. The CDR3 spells CAGSRGQEGNQPQHF. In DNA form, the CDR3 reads TGTGCCGGCAGCCGCGGACAGGAGGGCAATCAGCCCCAGCATTTT.

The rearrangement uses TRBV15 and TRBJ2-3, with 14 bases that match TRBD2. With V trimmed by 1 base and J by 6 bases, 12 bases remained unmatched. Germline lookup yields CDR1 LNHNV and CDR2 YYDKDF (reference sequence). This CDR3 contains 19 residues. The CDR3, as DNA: TGTGCCACCAGCAGAGTCGTGGAGACTAGCGGGGGGGCGACGGATACGCAGTATTTT. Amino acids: CATSRVVETSGGATDTQYF.

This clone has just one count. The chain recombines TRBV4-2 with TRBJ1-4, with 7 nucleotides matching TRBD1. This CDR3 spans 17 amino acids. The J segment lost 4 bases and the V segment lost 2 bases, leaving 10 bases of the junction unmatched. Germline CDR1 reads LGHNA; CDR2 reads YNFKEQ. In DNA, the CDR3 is TGTGCCAGCAGCCAAACCGACCGGGGGACAGTTAATGAAAAACTGTTTTTT. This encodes CASSQTDRGTVNEKLFF.

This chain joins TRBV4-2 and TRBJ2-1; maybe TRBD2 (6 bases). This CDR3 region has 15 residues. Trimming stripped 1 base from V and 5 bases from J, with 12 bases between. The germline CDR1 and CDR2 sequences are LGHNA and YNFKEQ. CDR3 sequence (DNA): TGTGCCAGCAGCCAAGGCGGGGTCGAAGACAATGAGCAGTTCTTC. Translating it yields CASSQGGVEDNEQFF.

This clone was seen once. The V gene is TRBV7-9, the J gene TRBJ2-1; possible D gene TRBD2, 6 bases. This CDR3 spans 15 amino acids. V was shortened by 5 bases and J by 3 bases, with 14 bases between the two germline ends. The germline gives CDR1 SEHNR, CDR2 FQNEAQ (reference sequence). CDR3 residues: CASSPMAGIYNEQFF. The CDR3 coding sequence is TGTGCCAGCAGCCCTATGGCGGGAATCTACAATGAGCAGTTCTTC.

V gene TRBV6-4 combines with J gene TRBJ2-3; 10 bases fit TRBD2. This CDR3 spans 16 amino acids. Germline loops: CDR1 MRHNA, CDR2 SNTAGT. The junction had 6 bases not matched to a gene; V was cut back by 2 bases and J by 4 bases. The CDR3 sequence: CASSDHSGGASDTQYF. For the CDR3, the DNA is TGTGCCAGCAGTGACCACAGCGGGGGGGCATCAGATACGCAGTATTTT.

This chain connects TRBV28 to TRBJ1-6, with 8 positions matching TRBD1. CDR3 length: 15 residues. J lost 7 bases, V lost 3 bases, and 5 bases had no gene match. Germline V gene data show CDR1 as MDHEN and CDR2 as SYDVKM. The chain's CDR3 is CASSFSGTGNSPLHF. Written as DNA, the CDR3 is TGTGCCAGCAGTTTTTCCGGGACAGGAAATTCACCCCTCCACTTT. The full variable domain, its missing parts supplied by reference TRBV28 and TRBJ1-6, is DVKVTQSSRYLVKRTGEKVFLECVQDMDHENMFWYRQDPGLGLRLIYFSYDVKMKEKGDIPEGYSVSREKKERFSLILESASTNQTSMYLCASSFSGTGNSPLHFGNGTRLTVT.